This T cell receptor (beta chain) emerged from a study of tumor and adjacent non-tumor tissue in lung cancer. Findings of the study overall: Tumor tissue had significantly higher TCR diversity than normal lung.

On this clonotype: What it recognizes is unknown.

Three rounds of nested PCR, following a modified ARM-PCR protocol, produced the TCRbeta library. TCRdb recomputed calls from the multiplex PCR reads with MiXCR, one row per CDR3 protein. The table has about 75,000 distinct CDR3 sequences, around four fifths seen once. The CDR3 runs 11 residues. V shed 6 bases and J shed 5 bases, with 8 bases lying between them. Germline V gene lookup returns CDR1 SGHTS and CDR2 YDEGEE. The template was RNA from unsorted bulk tissue. Newly diagnosed lung cancer patients had thoracic surgery in China, August–late 2014, without prior chemotherapy. The clonotype originates from a woman in her fifties or sixties with non-small cell lung cancer. Sequenced sample: lung tumor tissue. The chain employs TRBV5-8 and TRBJ2-5; D remains unclear. CDR3 DNA: TGTGCCAGCACCATGGTGGAGACCCAGTACTTC. The encoded protein is CASTMVETQYF.